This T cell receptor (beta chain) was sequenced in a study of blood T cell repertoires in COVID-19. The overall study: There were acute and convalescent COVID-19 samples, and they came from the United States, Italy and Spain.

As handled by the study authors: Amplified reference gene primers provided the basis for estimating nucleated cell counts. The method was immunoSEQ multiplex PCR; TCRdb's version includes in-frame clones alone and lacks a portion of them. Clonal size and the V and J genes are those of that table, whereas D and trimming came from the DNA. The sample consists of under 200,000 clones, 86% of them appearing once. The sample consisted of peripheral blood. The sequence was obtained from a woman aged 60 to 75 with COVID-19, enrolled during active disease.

For the CDR3, the DNA is TGTGCTAGTGGCCCGGGACTAGCGGAATACTACAATGAGCAGTTCTTC. Its translation: CASGPGLAEYYNEQFF. The V call is TRBV12-5, the J call TRBJ2-1; 11 bases align to TRBD2. CDR1 and CDR2 from the germline V gene are LGHNT and FRNRAP. V trimming: 6 bases; J trimming: 3 bases; junction bases outside the gene matches: 7. This CDR3 spans 16 amino acids.